These T cell receptor beta chains were read from a single sample in a study of PD-1 blockade in classical Hodgkin lymphoma. Libraries were prepared by immunoSEQ multiplex PCR; TCRdb keeps only in-frame clonotypes and omits some of them. The sample lists around 6,000 clones, around 73% seen once, with over 10% in the top ten. The material sequenced was CD8+ T cells from blood, taken before the fourth cycle of nivolumab. The origin of the receptors is a human donor with classical Hodgkin lymphoma. Each CDR3 is given with its conserved first and last residue. The D gene is left open where the match is weak. Only some rows state a clone size, as once, few, many or a class for expanded clones.

clone_size j_call d_call v_call cdr3_nt cdr3_aa
- TRBJ2-5 - TRBV7-9 TGTGCCAGCAGCTTAATAACCACCTTGGGGACAGAGACCCAGTACTTC CASSLITTLGTETQYF
- TRBJ1-4 TRBD1 TRBV7-2 TGTGCCAGCAGCTTAAACAGGGGTATCCTTAATGAAAAACTGTTTTTT CASSLNRGILNEKLFF
- TRBJ2-3 TRBD2 TRBV4-3 TGCGCCAGCAGCCAAGAGCTAGCGGGGGGCACAGATACGCAGTATTTT CASSQELAGGTDTQYF
few TRBJ2-7 - TRBV7-6 TGTGCCAGCAGCTCAGGGCCGAACTACGAGCAGTACTTC CASSSGPNYEQYF
- TRBJ2-1 - TRBV5-1 TGCGCCAGCAGCTTGGGGGACGGGTACAATGAGCAGTTCTTC CASSLGDGYNEQFF
- TRBJ2-7 - TRBV10-3 TGTGCCATCAGTGCCGGACAAGCTGACCCCTTGGGCGAGCAGTACTTC CAISAGQADPLGEQYF
- TRBJ1-1 - TRBV18 TGTGCCAGCTCACCACGCAAGAACACTGAAGCTTTCTTT CASSPRKNTEAFF
- TRBJ2-2 - TRBV7-9 TGTGCCAGCACCCTCCTGCTATCCACCGGGGAGCTGTTTTTT CASTLLLSTGELFF
- TRBJ1-5 - TRBV30 TGTGCCTGGGCCGAAGGTGATAGCAATCAGCCCCAGCATTTT CAWAEGDSNQPQHF
- TRBJ2-2 - TRBV5-1 TGCGCCAGCAGCTTAACTGCGGGAATGACCGGGGAGCTGTTTTTT CASSLTAGMTGELFF
- TRBJ2-1 - TRBV7-9 TGTGCCAGCAGGCCTGCTGGGCCAGGGCGTTTCAATGAGCAGTTCTTC CASRPAGPGRFNEQFF
few TRBJ2-1 TRBD2 TRBV13 TGTGCCAGCGACCAGCGGGGCCGCAATGAGCAGTTCTTC CASDQRGRNEQFF
- TRBJ1-2 TRBD1 TRBV7-2 TGTGCCAGCAGCGAATCCGGGACAGGACTCTATGGCTACACCTTC CASSESGTGLYGYTF
once TRBJ2-6 - TRBV7-8 TGTGCCAGCAGCTTAATCCCCGTCCCATCTGGGGCCAACGTCCTGACTTTC CASSLIPVPSGANVLTF
medium-sized TRBJ2-7 - TRBV28 TGTGCCAGCACCCGTTCTTCCGGGAGCTCCTACGAGCAGTACTTC CASTRSSGSSYEQYF
- TRBJ2-7 - TRBV4-1 TGCGCCAGCAGCCAAGAACCAGGGCGGGGATCCTACGAGCAGTACTTC CASSQEPGRGSYEQYF
- TRBJ2-5 TRBD2 TRBV28 TGTGCCAGCAGTTTAGCCTCGACCGGGACTAGCGATGGAGAGACCCAGTACTTC CASSLASTGTSDGETQYF
- TRBJ2-3 - TRBV15 TGTGCCACCAGCAGATTCCAGGGTTGGGGCACAGATACGCAGTATTTT CATSRFQGWGTDTQYF
- TRBJ2-7 - TRBV5-5 TGTGCCAGCGGCTATTTATCGGGGAGCTCCTACGAGCAGTACTTC CASGYLSGSSYEQYF
once TRBJ2-5 TRBD2 TRBV27 TGTGCCAGCAGTTTCCGGACTAGCCTCCTACAAGAGACCCAGTACTTC CASSFRTSLLQETQYF
- TRBJ1-2 - TRBV6-6 TGTGCCAGCAGTTACGTAGATAACTATGGCTACACCTTC CASSYVDNYGYTF
- TRBJ1-2 - TRBV2 TGTGCCAGCTCATTCGGGGGGGATGGCTACACCTTC CASSFGGDGYTF
- TRBJ2-3 - TRBV7-2 TGTGCCAGCAGCCGGGGCTCCCCAGATACGCAGTATTTT CASSRGSPDTQYF
- TRBJ2-1 - TRBV10-3 TGTGCCATCAGTGAGTCTACCTCCAGCTCCTACAATGAGCAGTTCTTC CAISESTSSSYNEQFF
- TRBJ2-1 - TRBV7-3 TGTGCCAGCAGCGACGTTGGGGCGGCGGATGAGCAGTTCTTC CASSDVGAADEQFF
- TRBJ2-5 - TRBV15 TGTGCCACCAGCAACCGATATGAAATGGAGACCCAGTACTTC CATSNRYEMETQYF
- TRBJ1-6 - TRBV21-1 TGTGCCAGCCATGACAGGTATGGGAATTCACCCCTCCACTTT CASHDRYGNSPLHF
few TRBJ2-2 - TRBV28 TGTGCCAGCAGTTTTGGGGGGGGCAGCATGAACACCGGGGAGCTGTTTTTT CASSFGGGSMNTGELFF
- TRBJ1-1 - TRBV15 TGTGCCACCAGCAGACCCTACGTAAACACTGAAGCTTTCTTT CATSRPYVNTEAFF
- TRBJ1-5 - TRBV28 TGTGCCAGCAGCGCAGAAGGGGGAAATCAGCCCCAGCATTTT CASSAEGGNQPQHF
- TRBJ2-5 - TRBV5-5 TGTGCCAGCAGCTCAGAGACAGGAGAGACCCAGTACTTC CASSSETGETQYF
- TRBJ1-1 - TRBV7-6 TGTGCCAGCAGCATGACGTCGGAGGGCACTGAAGCTTTCTTT CASSMTSEGTEAFF
- TRBJ1-2 - TRBV19 TGTGCCAGTAGATTCGAAACGTATGGCTACACCTTC CASRFETYGYTF
- TRBJ1-6 - TRBV10-3 TGTGCCATCAGTGAGCCGTCGGGGGATTCACCCCTCCACTTT CAISEPSGDSPLHF
- TRBJ2-5 TRBD1 TRBV7-3 TGTGCCAGCAGCTTAAAGGGACAGGCGTACCAAGAGACCCAGTACTTC CASSLKGQAYQETQYF
- TRBJ2-7 TRBD1 TRBV4-2 TGTGCCAGCAGCATGCCACGGAGGGGACAGGGCTCCTACGAGCAGTACTTC CASSMPRRGQGSYEQYF
- TRBJ2-5 - TRBV27 TGTGCCAGCAGTTGGGTCTGGCCTGGGTCGAAAGAGACCCAGTACTTC CASSWVWPGSKETQYF
once TRBJ2-7 - TRBV20-1 TGCAGTGCTAGTCGACTCGGGGAGCAGTACTTC CSASRLGEQYF
- TRBJ2-7 TRBD2 TRBV7-9 TGTGCCAGCAGCTTATGGGCTAGCGGGGAGTTCTACGAGCAGTACTTC CASSLWASGEFYEQYF
- TRBJ2-7 - TRBV5-4 TGTGCCAGCAGCTTATTGGTGTCTATCTCTAAGGAGCAGTACTTC CASSLLVSISKEQYF
medium-sized TRBJ1-1 - TRBV2 TGTGCCAGCCTAACGAACACTGAAGCTTTCTTT CASLTNTEAFF
- TRBJ1-6 - TRBV11-1 TGTGCCAGCAGCTTATTGCTCGGGGAATCACCCCTCCACTTT CASSLLLGESPLHF
- TRBJ2-3 - TRBV11-3 TGTGCCAGCAGCCGCGGAACCTCGGGGACGCAGTATTTT CASSRGTSGTQYF
- TRBJ2-1 - TRBV5-1 TGCGCCAGCAGCTTGTCTCTAGCGAGTGTCAATGAGCAGTTCTTC CASSLSLASVNEQFF
- TRBJ1-2 - TRBV5-3 TGTGCCAGAAGCTTGGACTATGGCTACACCTTC CARSLDYGYTF
- TRBJ2-1 TRBD1 TRBV2 TGTGCCAGCAGTGATGGGTCCAGGGGGATACATGAGCAGTTCTTC CASSDGSRGIHEQFF